This is a list of T cell receptor beta chains from one sample in a study of Graves' ophthalmopathy and Graves' hyperthyroidism. TCRdb analysed the multiplex PCR reads with MiXCR anew, one entry per CDR3 protein. Of around 1.1 million distinct CDR3 sequences in the sample, 36% were seen once. The sequenced material came from peripheral blood or thyroid tissue (not recorded which). All receptors come from an adult man with Graves' hyperthyroidism. Both conserved end residues are trimmed from each CDR3. Each record gives: V gene, CDR3 protein.

V: TRBV7-9
CDR3: ASSLYRSSGRDPEQY

V: TRBV6-6
CDR3: ASGYSTGELF

V: TRBV12-3/TRBV12-4
CDR3: ASSFRIGPNTGELF

V: TRBV20-1
CDR3: SILGGVNTEAF

V: TRBV15
CDR3: ATSSGETSHLRETQY

V: TRBV25-1
CDR3: ASNLGRLGPYEQY

V: TRBV2
CDR3: ASSSRERCY

V: TRBV11-1
CDR3: ASSLATGRYGYT

V: TRBV7-9
CDR3: ASSPPGGSNQPQH

V: TRBV28
CDR3: ASSLEGREPRQY

V: TRBV28
CDR3: AWTSARSATGELF

V: TRBV7-9
CDR3: ASEPEKLF

V: TRBV7-8
CDR3: ASSFDGAYEQY